The entry that follows covers one T cell receptor beta chain sequence. What it binds is not known. This specimen belongs to a study of T-cell memory formation after mild COVID-19. Study summary: Largely, the TCR clusters proved donor specific. General observations from the study: From day 15 to 85, contracting clones were balanced between CD4 and CD8, whereas later expanders leaned toward CD4+.

TCRdb called the 5' RACE reads again in MiXCR, with one record for every CDR3 protein. The data show about 500,000 distinct CDR3 sequences, over 20% seen once. CDR3 size: 14 residues. The ends were cut back, 6 bases at V and 0 bases at J, with 12 bases in the middle. Looked up from germline, CDR1 is DFQATT and CDR2 is SNEGSKA (reference sequence). The specimen was PBMCs or a T cell subset sorted from them (not recorded which). This TCR came from an adult woman who had mild COVID-19 (a few samples of this study predate the infection). Cell type and time point are not known. This sequence joins TRBV20-1 and TRBJ1-5; perhaps TRBD1 as D (5 bases). The CDR3 DNA follows: TGCAGTGCCATCGACAGAACTAGCAATCAGCCCCAGCATTTT. Amino acids: CSAIDRTSNQPQHF.